A single sample gave rise to the 5 T cell receptor beta chains below, sequenced in a study of blood T cell repertoires in COVID-19. The protocol was immunoSEQ multiplex PCR, while the TCRdb copy is restricted to in-frame clones and leaves out a portion. This table holds over 70,000 clones, around 84% found once. Input material: peripheral blood. The source is a man aged 60 to 69 with COVID-19, enrolled during active disease.

The V call is TRBV7-9, the J call TRBJ2-3; 9 nucleotides line up with TRBD1. CDR1 is SEHNR and CDR2 is FQNEAQ in the germline V gene (reference sequence). V lost 5 bases and J lost 1; bases outside the gene matches: 1. The CDR3 totals 14 residues. CDR3 in DNA: TGTGCCAGCAGCCGGACAGGGGGCACAGATACGCAGTATTTT. Amino acids: CASSRTGGTDTQYF.

V usage is TRBV5-4 and J usage is TRBJ2-7; 8 bases map to TRBD1. V lost 1 base to trimming and J lost 3 bases; unmatched junction nucleotides: 3. The CDR3 consists of 14 residues. Germline CDR1 reads SGHNT; CDR2 reads YYREEE (reference sequence). The CDR3 DNA sequence: TGTGCCAGCAGCTTGAGCGGACAGGGCTACGAGCAGTACTTC. Its translation: CASSLSGQGYEQYF.

The rearrangement joins TRBV11-2 to TRBJ1-2; the match to TRBD1 covers 10 bases. The CDR3 contains 16 residues. Germline CDR1 is SGHAT and CDR2 is FQNNGV. J was trimmed by 8 bases and V by 1 base; bases with no gene match: 10. The CDR3 nucleotides are TGTGCCAGCAGCTTAGTCGAGGGGACAGGGGCCGGGGGCTACACCTTC. It encodes CASSLVEGTGAGGYTF.

The chain uses TRBV2 and TRBJ2-2, with D possibly being TRBD2 (6 bases). V dropped 0 bases and J dropped 2 bases, with 7 bases sitting between them. The length of the CDR3 is 15 residues. Germline V gene data show CDR1 as SNHLY and CDR2 as FYNNEI. The CDR3 bases are TGTGCCAGCAGTGAAGCTAGCGGTAACACCGGGGAGCTGTTTTTT. Translated, it gives CASSEASGNTGELFF.

The chain has TRBV5-1 and TRBJ2-3; weak D call: TRBD1 (6 bases). The CDR3 is 16 amino acids. Germline CDR1 SGHRS, CDR2 YFSETQ. V was cut by 0 bases and J by 5 bases, with 16 bases left in between. CDR3 nucleotides: TGCGCCAGCAGCTTGGGAGGGGTCGAACAGGGAGATACGCAGTATTTT. It is translated as CASSLGGVEQGDTQYF.